The source of this T cell receptor (beta chain) is a study of PD-L1 blockade in urothelial cancer. Study context: Atezolizumab at 1,200 mg intravenously every 3 weeks was started by patients around 2014.

V dropped 7 bases and J dropped 5 bases, with 11 bases sitting between them. The CDR3 has 12 residues. Germline loops: CDR1 ENHRY, CDR2 SYGVKD. Clones were sequenced by immunoSEQ multiplex PCR, and TCRdb holds only the in-frame ones, with some missing. The data show 50,000 to 60,000 clones, roughly 84% seen once. The TCR originated in a man aged 35-49 years with urothelial cancer. The chain has TRBV10-3 and TRBJ1-2; a possible D gene is TRBD1 (5 bases). Sequenced here: PBMCs, sampled around atezolizumab (anti-PD-L1) treatment. DNA of the CDR3: TGTGCCATCAATGTGGGGCTTTATGGCTACACCTTC. Protein: CAINVGLYGYTF.